This T cell receptor beta chain was profiled in a study of blood T cell repertoires in COVID-19. V lost 4 bases and J lost 7, with 7 bases in between. In germline, CDR1 is LGHNT, CDR2 FRNRAP. This CDR3 region has 11 residues. TCRdb keeps only in-frame clones here, not all; method: immunoSEQ multiplex PCR. The profile shows about 160,000 clones, approximately 90% of them singletons. The chain uses TRBV12-5 and TRBJ1-2; D is ambiguous. The clonotype originates from a man aged 18 to 29 with acute or convalescent COVID-19. Sequencing input: peripheral blood. CDR3 sequence reads: CASGWAGGYTF. In nucleotides, the CDR3 is TGTGCTAGTGGTTGGGCGGGTGGCTACACCTTC.